These T cell receptor beta chains were read from a single sample in a study of beta chain features in type 1 diabetes. This table comes from immunoSEQ multiplex PCR, and its TCRdb copy is limited to in-frame clones, with some not included. This repertoire shows 600,000 to 700,000 clones, around 15% found once; its top ten account for 0.02% to 0.025%. Sequencing was carried out using naive CD4+ T cells from blood. The receptor source for this set is a man aged 18 to 29 with type 1 diabetes. Each CDR3 is given without its conserved first and last residue. Fields, in order: V gene, J gene, clone size, CDR3 protein. Size is stated for part of the rows, as once, few or many counts, or as a class when the clone is expanded.

>TRBV25-1|TRBJ1-5|few
ASSGDRFNQPQH
>TRBV29-1|TRBJ1-2|few
SVARGYGYT
>TRBV30|TRBJ1-1|few
AWSFSSGWNTEAF
>TRBV6-5|TRBJ2-7|few
ASMGSYEQY
>TRBV4-1|TRBJ2-2|few
ASSQVGLLNTGELF
>TRBV5-1|TRBJ2-1|-
ASSSVPISYNEQF
>TRBV6-5|TRBJ2-7|few
ASRTNRGFGEQY
>TRBV27|TRBJ1-1|-
ASSQQGMNTEAF
>TRBV28|TRBJ2-5|-
ASRAAGGEKETQY
>TRBV14|TRBJ1-3|few
ASSQARSSGNTIY
>TRBV7-2|TRBJ1-2|-
ASSPWGTGANYGYT
>TRBV27|TRBJ2-7|-
ASSGSRGRPYEQY
>TRBV13|TRBJ2-3|-
ASSLRLADLTQY
>TRBV4-1|TRBJ2-1|few
ASSQNSGGDYNEQF
>TRBV14|TRBJ2-7|-
ASSPGLAGREQY
>TRBV18|TRBJ2-1|few
ASSLQDSSYNEQF
>TRBV30|TRBJ2-3|-
AWSGEPDTQY